The entry below gives a single T cell receptor (beta chain) sequence along with its context. The data belong to a study of T-cell memory formation after mild COVID-19. Germline V gives CDR1 MNHNS, CDR2 SASEGT. The CDR3 loop spans 13 amino acids. V lost 9 bases and J 4 bases, leaving 14 bases between the germline ends. 5'RACE primed from the constant segment yielded TCR alpha and TCR beta cDNA libraries bearing sample barcodes and UMIs. TCRdb fed the 5' RACE reads into MiXCR, producing one record per CDR3 protein. The sample has over 120,000 distinct CDR3 sequences, about a fifth seen once; the top ten hold about 2.3%.

The receptor's source is an adult woman who had mild COVID-19 (a few samples of this study predate the infection). Cell type and time point are not known. Sequencing input: PBMCs or a T cell subset sorted from them (not recorded which). The V call is TRBV6-1, the J call TRBJ2-3, with D unclear. CDR3 nucleotides: TGTGCCAGTTCCGGCGAGTTCGCAGATACGCAGTATTTT. It translates to CASSGEFADTQYF.